These 8 T cell receptor beta chains came from one sample sequenced in a study of cytomegalovirus exposure and HLA in healthy donors. The data were produced by immunoSEQ multiplex PCR, yet TCRdb's version contains in-frame clones alone and is incomplete. The sample carries 250,000 to 300,000 clones, around 87% recorded once. Sequenced: PBMCs. The receptors stem from a woman younger than 35 in good health and CMV-seronegative.

This chain connects TRBV7-2 to TRBJ1-2; maybe TRBD1 (5 bases). Germline CDR1 reads SGHTA; CDR2 reads FQGNSA. The V gene lost 1 base and the J gene lost 3 bases, with 9 bases spanning the gap. The CDR3 has 14 amino acids. The CDR3 spells CASSLGTSDYGYTF. In nucleotides, the CDR3 is TGTGCCAGCAGCTTAGGGACATCTGACTATGGCTACACCTTC.

V and J are TRBV9 and TRBJ2-4; the match to TRBD1 covers 8 bases. Germline CDR1 and CDR2: SGDLS and YYNGEE. Losses at the gene ends were 3 bases for V and 8 bases for J; bases not matched to a gene: 10. This CDR3 spans 15 amino acids. CDR3 sequence (DNA): TGTGCCAGCAGCGCCTCGGACAGGGTGCCAGACATTCAGTACTTC. This sequence encodes CASSASDRVPDIQYF.

This rearrangement joins TRBV18 to TRBJ2-3; TRBD2 matches 9 bases. The CDR3 totals 18 residues. Germline CDR1 reads KGHSH; CDR2 reads LQKENI. The junction had 10 bases not matched to a gene; V was cut back by 2 bases and J by 1 base. Here the CDR3 DNA reads TGTGCCAGCTCACCAATGGCGGTGAAGCGGGGGGGCACAGATACGCAGTATTTT. It specifies CASSPMAVKRGGTDTQYF.

This chain uses TRBV28 with TRBJ2-1, with TRBD2 matching 14 bases. Germline CDR1 and CDR2: MDHEN and SYDVKM. V was pared by 7 bases and J by 5 bases, with 10 bases of the junction left unmatched. The CDR3 contains 17 residues. CDR3 sequence reads: CASTTSGGVITDNEQFF. DNA for the CDR3: TGTGCCAGCACGACTAGCGGGGGGGTGATAACTGACAATGAGCAGTTCTTC.

CDR3 DNA sequence: TGTGCCAGCTCACCACCCTTCACAGGGGGCGTAGATCAGCCCCAGCATTTT. It encodes CASSPPFTGGVDQPQHF. This chain uses TRBV18 with TRBJ1-5, with 9 bases identical to TRBD1. Germline values: CDR1 KGHSH, CDR2 LQKENI. The CDR3 sequence is 17 residues long. V trimming: 0 bases; J trimming: 5 bases; junction bases outside the gene matches: 8.

The chain uses TRBV7-8 and TRBJ2-7, with 7 bases that match TRBD1. Trimming removed 5 bases from V and 3 bases from J; junction bases left unmatched: 7. Germline CDR1 and CDR2: SGHVS and FQNEAQ. The CDR3 is 14 residues long. DNA for the CDR3: TGTGCCAGCAGCGCCCGGGACAGACACTACGAGCAGTACGTC. Protein: CASSARDRHYEQYV.

The chain carries TRBV28 and TRBJ1-5; D might be TRBD1 (5 bases). The CDR3 is 14 amino acids. The germline V and J ends were trimmed by 4 bases and 4 bases, with 11 bases remaining between them. Germline values: CDR1 MDHEN, CDR2 SYDVKM. CDR3 in amino acids: CASSSQGRNQPQHF. In nucleotides, the CDR3 is TGTGCCAGCAGTTCCCAGGGTCGTAATCAGCCCCAGCATTTT.

J is TRBJ2-2 and V is TRBV5-1, with D unresolved. The CDR3 consists of 15 residues. The V and J ends lost 0 bases and 6 bases respectively, with 12 bases between them. From germline, CDR1 is SGHRS and CDR2 YFSETQ. This CDR3 is CASSLAQRSSGELFF. The CDR3 DNA follows: TGCGCCAGCAGCTTGGCCCAGAGGTCGTCCGGGGAGCTGTTTTTT.